This is a list of T cell receptor beta chains from one sample in a study of blood T cell repertoires in COVID-19. This table comes from immunoSEQ multiplex PCR, and its TCRdb copy is limited to in-frame clones, with some not included. The profile covers some 130,000 clones, with around 90% appearing a single time and 3% to 4% taken by the ten largest. The sample comprised peripheral blood. The receptors were sampled from a man over 45 with active COVID-19. Both conserved end residues are part of each CDR3. D genes are given only for firm matches. Clone size is shown for a subset of rows, as once, few, many or a class of expanded clone.

j_call: TRBJ2-1; d_call: TRBD1; v_call: TRBV5-4; clone_size: .; cdr3_nt: TGTGCCAGCAGCTTGGGGGACAGGGTGGTTGGCAATGAGCAGTTCTTC; cdr3_aa: CASSLGDRVVGNEQFF
j_call: TRBJ2-6; d_call: .; v_call: TRBV12-2; clone_size: .; cdr3_nt: TGTGCAAGTCGCTTAAATTCCTACTCTGGGGCCAACGTCCTGACTTTC; cdr3_aa: CASRLNSYSGANVLTF
j_call: TRBJ2-7; d_call: .; v_call: TRBV3-1/TRBV3-2; clone_size: .; cdr3_nt: TGTGCCAGCAGCCAAGAACAGCCAGGCGAGCAGTACTTC; cdr3_aa: CASSQEQPGEQYF
j_call: TRBJ2-1; d_call: .; v_call: TRBV7-9; clone_size: .; cdr3_nt: TGTGCCAGCAGCTTAGGAGGGAGCCGTCAAGGGAATGAGCAGTTCTTC; cdr3_aa: CASSLGGSRQGNEQFF
j_call: TRBJ1-4; d_call: .; v_call: TRBV27; clone_size: .; cdr3_nt: TGTGCCAGCAGTTTATCCTATAATGAAAAACTGTTTTTT; cdr3_aa: CASSLSYNEKLFF
j_call: TRBJ2-3; d_call: TRBD1; v_call: TRBV20-1; clone_size: .; cdr3_nt: TGCAGTGCTAGTACTGGGACAGGGGTTTTGGTGTTAACGACAGATACGCAGTATTTT; cdr3_aa: CSASTGTGVLVLTTDTQYF
j_call: TRBJ2-7; d_call: .; v_call: TRBV28; clone_size: .; cdr3_nt: TGTGCCAGCAGCCGCGACTACGAGCAGTACTTC; cdr3_aa: CASSRDYEQYF
j_call: TRBJ1-3; d_call: .; v_call: TRBV20-1; clone_size: .; cdr3_nt: TGCAGTGCCGGTACTGGAAACACCATATATTTT; cdr3_aa: CSAGTGNTIYF
j_call: TRBJ1-2; d_call: .; v_call: TRBV3-1/TRBV3-2; clone_size: .; cdr3_nt: TGTGCCAGCAGCCAAGCGGGGTCCAGAGGTCAAGGTGGCTACACCTTC; cdr3_aa: CASSQAGSRGQGGYTF
j_call: TRBJ1-2; d_call: TRBD1; v_call: TRBV12-3/TRBV12-4; clone_size: .; cdr3_nt: TGTGCCAGCACCAAGACAGGGTATGGCTACACCTTC; cdr3_aa: CASTKTGYGYTF
j_call: TRBJ1-5; d_call: TRBD1; v_call: TRBV4-1; clone_size: .; cdr3_nt: TGCGCCAGCAGCTGGACAGGGGTCGGCAATCAGCCCCAGCATTTT; cdr3_aa: CASSWTGVGNQPQHF
j_call: TRBJ2-4; d_call: .; v_call: TRBV5-1; clone_size: .; cdr3_nt: TGCGCCAGCAGCTTGGCCGCGGGGCAGGGCAGAAACATTCAGTACTTC; cdr3_aa: CASSLAAGQGRNIQYF
j_call: TRBJ1-6; d_call: TRBD1; v_call: TRBV5-1; clone_size: .; cdr3_nt: TGCGCCAGCAGCTTTGACAGGGGGGGTTCACCCCTCCACTTT; cdr3_aa: CASSFDRGGSPLHF
j_call: TRBJ1-5; d_call: .; v_call: TRBV12-3/TRBV12-4; clone_size: few; cdr3_nt: TGTGCCAGCAGTTTGACAGATTATCAGCCCCAGCATTTT; cdr3_aa: CASSLTDYQPQHF
j_call: TRBJ1-5; d_call: .; v_call: TRBV11-2; clone_size: .; cdr3_nt: TGTGCCAGCAGCTTAGGCAGGGGCCCCAATCAGCCCCAGCATTTT; cdr3_aa: CASSLGRGPNQPQHF
j_call: TRBJ2-1; d_call: TRBD2; v_call: TRBV10-3; clone_size: .; cdr3_nt: TGTGCCATCAGTGAGACTAGCGGAGACAATGAGCAGTTCTTC; cdr3_aa: CAISETSGDNEQFF
j_call: TRBJ2-6; d_call: TRBD1; v_call: TRBV6-2/TRBV6-3; clone_size: .; cdr3_nt: TGTGCCAGCAGTCACAGGGGCCGAAGGAGTCTAGCCAACGTCCTGACTTTC; cdr3_aa: CASSHRGRRSLANVLTF
j_call: TRBJ2-2; d_call: TRBD1; v_call: TRBV19; clone_size: .; cdr3_nt: TGTGCCAGTCGAACTCCATCCGGGACAGGAGCAACCGGGGAGCTGTTTTTT; cdr3_aa: CASRTPSGTGATGELFF
j_call: TRBJ2-3; d_call: .; v_call: TRBV27; clone_size: .; cdr3_nt: TGTGCCAGCAGTTTCCTACAGGGTGGGAAAAAAGATACGCAGTATTTT; cdr3_aa: CASSFLQGGKKDTQYF
j_call: TRBJ2-1; d_call: TRBD2; v_call: TRBV19; clone_size: .; cdr3_nt: TGTGCCAGTAGCCCTCGGGCGGGAGGGATCAATGAGCAGTTCTTC; cdr3_aa: CASSPRAGGINEQFF
j_call: TRBJ1-1; d_call: TRBD1; v_call: TRBV18; clone_size: .; cdr3_nt: TGTGCCAGCTCACCACCGATGAGGACAGGGGGGATGAACACTGAAGCTTTCTTT; cdr3_aa: CASSPPMRTGGMNTEAFF
j_call: TRBJ1-2; d_call: TRBD1; v_call: TRBV18; clone_size: .; cdr3_nt: TGTGCCAGCTCAACGACACAGGGGGCAGATGGCTACACCTTC; cdr3_aa: CASSTTQGADGYTF
j_call: TRBJ2-7; d_call: TRBD1; v_call: TRBV27; clone_size: .; cdr3_nt: TGTGCCAGCAGTTCACAGGGGATACCCTCCTACGAGCAGTACTTC; cdr3_aa: CASSSQGIPSYEQYF
j_call: TRBJ2-1; d_call: .; v_call: TRBV5-4; clone_size: .; cdr3_nt: TGTGCCAGCAGCTTGGGACAGCTCAATGAGCAGTTCTTC; cdr3_aa: CASSLGQLNEQFF
j_call: TRBJ1-1; d_call: .; v_call: TRBV2; clone_size: .; cdr3_nt: TGTGCCAGCAGTGAAGCTAGAGGGAACACTGAAGCTTTCTTT; cdr3_aa: CASSEARGNTEAFF
j_call: TRBJ2-7; d_call: TRBD2; v_call: TRBV5-4; clone_size: .; cdr3_nt: TGTGCCAGCAGCAGATACGGTAGCGGGGGCCCTTACGAGCAGTACTTC; cdr3_aa: CASSRYGSGGPYEQYF
j_call: TRBJ2-2; d_call: .; v_call: TRBV7-8; clone_size: .; cdr3_nt: TGTGCCAGCAGCTTACGAGGGTACACCGGGGAGCTGTTTTTT; cdr3_aa: CASSLRGYTGELFF
j_call: TRBJ2-1; d_call: TRBD2; v_call: TRBV4-1; clone_size: .; cdr3_nt: TGCGCCAGCAGCCAAGCTCAAGCGGGAGGGCCTCCGTATGAGCAGTTCTTC; cdr3_aa: CASSQAQAGGPPYEQFF
j_call: TRBJ1-3; d_call: TRBD1; v_call: TRBV10-3; clone_size: .; cdr3_nt: TGTGCCATCAGTGCAACAGGAGGACAGGCCTCTCTTGGAAACACCATATATTTT; cdr3_aa: CAISATGGQASLGNTIYF
j_call: TRBJ2-1; d_call: .; v_call: TRBV5-1; clone_size: .; cdr3_nt: TGCGCCAGCAGCTTCCAGGGGCCTATGAATGAGCAGTTCTTC; cdr3_aa: CASSFQGPMNEQFF
j_call: TRBJ2-4; d_call: TRBD2; v_call: TRBV18; clone_size: .; cdr3_nt: TGTGCCAGCTCACCACCGGGACTAGCGGGGAGCCTAGCCAAAAACATTCAGTACTTC; cdr3_aa: CASSPPGLAGSLAKNIQYF
j_call: TRBJ2-7; d_call: TRBD2; v_call: TRBV29-1; clone_size: .; cdr3_nt: TGCAGCGTTGCGGTCGGAGCGGGGGGGAACTACGAGCAGTACTTC; cdr3_aa: CSVAVGAGGNYEQYF
j_call: TRBJ2-2; d_call: .; v_call: TRBV2; clone_size: once; cdr3_nt: TGTGCCAGCAGTGCCGGTACTACTCTCACCGGGGAGCTGTTTTTT; cdr3_aa: CASSAGTTLTGELFF
j_call: TRBJ1-5; d_call: .; v_call: TRBV29-1; clone_size: .; cdr3_nt: TGCAGCGTGGGGGGAGGCAATCAGCCCCAGCATTTT; cdr3_aa: CSVGGGNQPQHF
j_call: TRBJ2-1; d_call: TRBD2; v_call: TRBV3-1/TRBV3-2; clone_size: .; cdr3_nt: TGTGCCACCCTTCTGACTAGCGGGGGGTACAATGAGCAGTTCTTC; cdr3_aa: CATLLTSGGYNEQFF
j_call: TRBJ2-1; d_call: .; v_call: TRBV19; clone_size: .; cdr3_nt: TGTGCCAGTAGTATTGAGGCTAGCGAGCTCTACAATGAGCAGTTCTTC; cdr3_aa: CASSIEASELYNEQFF
j_call: TRBJ1-1; d_call: .; v_call: TRBV18; clone_size: .; cdr3_nt: TGTGCCAGCTCAGCGGAGAAGCTGAACACTGAAGCTTTCTTT; cdr3_aa: CASSAEKLNTEAFF
j_call: TRBJ2-3; d_call: TRBD2; v_call: TRBV25-1; clone_size: .; cdr3_nt: TGTGCCAGCAGTGTAGGGGAGGGTACAGATACGCAGTATTTT; cdr3_aa: CASSVGEGTDTQYF
j_call: TRBJ1-1; d_call: .; v_call: TRBV3-1/TRBV3-2; clone_size: .; cdr3_nt: TGTGCCAGCAGCCAAGATACGGGGAACACTGAAGCTTTCTTT; cdr3_aa: CASSQDTGNTEAFF
j_call: TRBJ2-3; d_call: TRBD2; v_call: TRBV2; clone_size: .; cdr3_nt: TGTGCCAGCAGTTTAGCGGGGAACCAAGCGGTGGATACGCAGTATTTT; cdr3_aa: CASSLAGNQAVDTQYF
j_call: TRBJ1-1; d_call: .; v_call: TRBV13; clone_size: .; cdr3_nt: TGTGCCAGCAGCTTAGAGACAGGCTATAACACTGAAGCTTTCTTT; cdr3_aa: CASSLETGYNTEAFF
j_call: TRBJ2-2; d_call: .; v_call: TRBV27; clone_size: once; cdr3_nt: TGTGCCAGTAGTAGGGGTATTGTGGGGCGGCGCACCGGGGAGCTGTTTTTT; cdr3_aa: CASSRGIVGRRTGELFF
j_call: TRBJ2-3; d_call: TRBD2; v_call: TRBV5-1; clone_size: few; cdr3_nt: TGCGCCAGCAGCCTCGGGACTAGCGGGAGAGTGGGCACAGATACGCAGTATTTT; cdr3_aa: CASSLGTSGRVGTDTQYF
j_call: TRBJ1-2; d_call: .; v_call: TRBV19; clone_size: .; cdr3_nt: TGTGCCAGTAGTATAGATCGGGGGGCAGGCTCTGGCTACACCTTC; cdr3_aa: CASSIDRGAGSGYTF
j_call: TRBJ1-2; d_call: .; v_call: TRBV6-5; clone_size: .; cdr3_nt: TGTGCCAGCAGGCCCCGGGAGGCGGTTAACTATGGCTACACCTTC; cdr3_aa: CASRPREAVNYGYTF
j_call: TRBJ1-2; d_call: .; v_call: TRBV5-6; clone_size: .; cdr3_nt: TGTGCCAGCAACCAGCGGAACAGTAACTATGGCTACACCTTC; cdr3_aa: CASNQRNSNYGYTF
j_call: TRBJ2-3; d_call: TRBD2; v_call: TRBV3-1/TRBV3-2; clone_size: once; cdr3_nt: TGTGCCAGCAGCCAAGAATTTGCGCTAGCGGGAGGGACAGATACGCAGTATTTT; cdr3_aa: CASSQEFALAGGTDTQYF